This T cell receptor beta chain was identified in a study of blood T cell repertoires in COVID-19. This CDR3 comprises 16 residues. The J segment lost 4 bases and the V segment lost 5 bases, leaving 11 bases of the junction unmatched. Germline CDR1 SGHTA, CDR2 FQGTGA. Authors' methods: How many nucleated cells were present was estimated from reference gene primer amplification. Clones were sequenced by immunoSEQ multiplex PCR, and TCRdb holds only the in-frame ones, with some missing. V and J calls and clone size are copied from that table; D and trimming were computed from the DNA. Of 150,000 to 200,000 clones detected, around nine tenths appear once; the ten largest clones hold approximately 0.5%.

Sequences were obtained from peripheral blood. The chain is built from TRBV7-3 and TRBJ2-5; 9 bases fit TRBD1. The source is a man aged 50 to 60 with acute or convalescent COVID-19. CDR3 nucleotide sequence: TGTGCCAGCAGCCAGGAGACAGGGGGTGGCTTAGAGACCCAGTACTTC. It specifies CASSQETGGGLETQYF. The full variable domain, with the rest looked up from reference TRBV7-3 and TRBJ2-5, is GAGVSQTPSNKVTEKGKYVELRCDPISGHTALYWYRQSLGQGPEFLIYFQGTGAADDSGLPNDRFFAVRPEGSVSTLKIQRTERGDSAVYLCASSQETGGGLETQYFGPGTRLLVL.